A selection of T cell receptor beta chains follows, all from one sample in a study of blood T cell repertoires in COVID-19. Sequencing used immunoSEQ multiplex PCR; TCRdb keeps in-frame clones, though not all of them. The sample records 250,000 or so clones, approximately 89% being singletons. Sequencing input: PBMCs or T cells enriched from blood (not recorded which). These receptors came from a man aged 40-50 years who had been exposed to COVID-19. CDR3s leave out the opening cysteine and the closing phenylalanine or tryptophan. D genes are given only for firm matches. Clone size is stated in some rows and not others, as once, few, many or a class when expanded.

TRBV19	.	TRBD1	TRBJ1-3	ASGTGDIVPTIY
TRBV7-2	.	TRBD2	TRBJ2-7	ASSSAPGTSLSEQY
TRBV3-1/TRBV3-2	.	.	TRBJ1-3	ASSQAGSGNTIY
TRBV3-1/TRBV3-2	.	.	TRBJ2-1	ASSQDLQGGPV
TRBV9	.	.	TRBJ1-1	ASSATGNTEAF
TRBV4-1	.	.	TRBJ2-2	ASSQDRGVLMQGGTNTGELF
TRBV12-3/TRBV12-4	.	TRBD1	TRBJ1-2	ASTTDRVGGYT
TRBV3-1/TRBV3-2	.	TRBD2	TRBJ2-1	ASTRLAGVSYNEQF
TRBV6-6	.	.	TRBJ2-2	ASSSPGLELF
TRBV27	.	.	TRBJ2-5	ASGGKETQY
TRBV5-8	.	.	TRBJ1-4	ASGRTGSRGEKLF
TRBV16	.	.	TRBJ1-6	ASSPQAAYNSPLH
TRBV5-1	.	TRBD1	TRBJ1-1	ASTPPGQGMTF
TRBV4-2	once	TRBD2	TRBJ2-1	ASIKSQAGDYNEQF
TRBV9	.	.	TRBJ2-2	ASSPIDFSGGSGELF
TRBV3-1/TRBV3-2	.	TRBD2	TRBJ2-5	ASSQEGRTSGMRQETQY
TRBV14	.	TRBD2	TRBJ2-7	ASSGRVTYEQY
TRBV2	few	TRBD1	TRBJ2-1	ASNLDRVSYNEQF
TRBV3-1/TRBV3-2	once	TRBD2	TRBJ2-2	ASSQKRTSADTGELF
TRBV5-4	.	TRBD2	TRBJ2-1	ASSLGLAGRGNEQF
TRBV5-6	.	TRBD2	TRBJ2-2	ASSWTSGRASGELF
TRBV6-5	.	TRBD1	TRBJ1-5	ASSPRQGSGQPQH
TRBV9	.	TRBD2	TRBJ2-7	ASSVDVSGTDEQY
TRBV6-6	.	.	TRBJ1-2	ASNSLTAKGYGYT
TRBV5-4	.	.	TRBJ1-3	ASSEVSGNTIY
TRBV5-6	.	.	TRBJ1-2	ASSLDRVKKDGYT
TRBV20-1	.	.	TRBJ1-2	SDKAGSGYT
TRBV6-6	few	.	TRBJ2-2	ASRNFGIPAGELF
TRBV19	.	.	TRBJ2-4	ASRDPSGSRGFQY
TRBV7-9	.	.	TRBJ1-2	ASSPKTEFYGYT
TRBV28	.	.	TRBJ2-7	ATSREREQY
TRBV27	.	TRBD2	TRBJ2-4	ASRRSGRSENIQY
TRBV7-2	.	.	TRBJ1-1	ASSLTGLGTEAF
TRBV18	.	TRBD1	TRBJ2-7	ASSLTVDRYGEQY
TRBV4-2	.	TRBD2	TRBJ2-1	ASSQAYGLVDEQF
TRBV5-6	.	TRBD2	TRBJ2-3	ASQGLADTDTQY
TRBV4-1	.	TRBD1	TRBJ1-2	ASSHGGQGHGYT
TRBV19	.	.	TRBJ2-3	ASSSMGPDTQY
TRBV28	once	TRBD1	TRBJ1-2	ASSTQGANYGYT
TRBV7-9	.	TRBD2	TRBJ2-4	ASSSPSGAAKNIQY
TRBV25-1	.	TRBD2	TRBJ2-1	ASSEFKTSGSGNEQF
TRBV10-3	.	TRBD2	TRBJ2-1	ATQREASYNEQF
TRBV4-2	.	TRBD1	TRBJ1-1	ASSQETGRTEAF
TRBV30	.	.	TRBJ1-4	AWSVGRTAFNEKLF
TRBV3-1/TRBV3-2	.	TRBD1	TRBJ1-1	ASSRTGSNTEAF
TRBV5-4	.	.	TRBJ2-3	ASSLRGKYTDTQY
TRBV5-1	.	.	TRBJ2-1	ASSLAGSRLARSYNEQF
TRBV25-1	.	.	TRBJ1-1	ASSLVGNTEAF
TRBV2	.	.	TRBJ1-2	ASRRNYGYT
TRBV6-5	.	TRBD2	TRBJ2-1	ASKSGTSESYEQF
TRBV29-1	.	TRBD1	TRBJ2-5	SFRQGPQETQY
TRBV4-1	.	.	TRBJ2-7	ASSQDLTEQY
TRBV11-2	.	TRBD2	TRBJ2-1	ASSSGTSRRNEQF